This TCR beta chain stems from a study of PD-L1 blockade in urothelial cancer. The overall study: Blood gave a median approximately 130,000 T cells. The study, taken as a whole, reports: Clones that were tumor-associated expanded more in the blood of durable-benefit patients at 3 weeks.

As regards this clone: The antigen remains unidentified.

TCRdb's copy holds only in-frame clones and misses some; the assay was immunoSEQ multiplex PCR. The profile shows about 56,000 clones, about 85% of them singletons. The time point was: pretreatment peripheral blood. Metastatic or locally advanced urothelial carcinoma was present in the patients. The number of samples from each patient was between 1 and 8, taken pretreatment and on-treatment. This receptor was obtained from an older man with urothelial cancer. The source was PBMCs, collected around atezolizumab (anti-PD-L1) treatment.

The DNA for the CDR3 is TGTGCCAGCAGTGAAGCGTGGGCGGACAGCACGAATACGCAGTATTTT. Its protein product is CASSEAWADSTNTQYF. The J gene is TRBJ2-3, the V gene TRBV6-1; a possible D gene is TRBD1 (6 bases). The V gene's germline CDR1 is MNHNS and CDR2 SASEGT. Trimming cost V 0 bases and J 7 bases, with 17 bases left between them. CDR3 length equals 16 residues.